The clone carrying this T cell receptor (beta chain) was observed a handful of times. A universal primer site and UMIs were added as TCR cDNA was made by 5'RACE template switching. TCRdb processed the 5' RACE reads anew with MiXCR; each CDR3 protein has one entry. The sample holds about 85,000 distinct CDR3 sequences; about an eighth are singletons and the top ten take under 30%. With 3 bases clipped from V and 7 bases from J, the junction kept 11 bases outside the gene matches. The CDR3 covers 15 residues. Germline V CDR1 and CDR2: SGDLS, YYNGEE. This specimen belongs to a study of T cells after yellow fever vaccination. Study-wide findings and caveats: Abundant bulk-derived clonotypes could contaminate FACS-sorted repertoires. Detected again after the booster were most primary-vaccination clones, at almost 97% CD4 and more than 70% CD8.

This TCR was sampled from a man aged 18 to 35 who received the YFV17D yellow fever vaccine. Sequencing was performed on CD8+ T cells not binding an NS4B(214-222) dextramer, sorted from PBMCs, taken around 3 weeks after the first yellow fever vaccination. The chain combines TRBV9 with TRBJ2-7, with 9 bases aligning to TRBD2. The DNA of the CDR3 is TGTGCCAGCAGCGGAAGCGGGGGGCCCTCCTGGGAGCAGTACTTC. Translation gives CASSGSGGPSWEQYF.